Below, one TCR beta chain is given with its context. Its antigen is still unknown. The CDR3 carries no conserved terminal phenylalanine or tryptophan, so it likely arises from a read error. TCR alpha and beta CDR3 regions were amplified from RNA using iRepertoire nested multiplex PCR. Tissue mRNA or PBMC total RNA, roughly 100-400 ng, went into one-step reverse transcription and amplification. TCRdb independently ran MiXCR on the multiplex PCR reads; one entry per CDR3 protein. The profile shows about 110,000 distinct CDR3 sequences, 25% of them singletons. This sample was taken from a study of glioma-infiltrating T cells. This CDR3 has 11 residues. The V end was cut by 5 bases, the J end by 7 bases, with 11 bases between. Germline CDR1 and CDR2: DFQATT and SNEGSKA (reference sequence). Study-level findings and limits: CDR3 overlap between tissue and blood was very small. Non-neoplastic patients had below-expected tissue-blood divergence, while all gliomas exceeded expectation.

This rearrangement joins TRBV20-1 to TRBJ1-1; D possibly corresponds to TRBD1 (6 bases). The sample comprised glioma tissue, nonneoplastic brain tissue, or PBMCs (not recorded which). This receptor was identified in a human donor with low-grade glioma or glioblastoma, undergoing nonglioma brain surgery, or in good health (not recorded which). The CDR3 spells CSAGQRSEAFS. The CDR3 coding sequence is TGCAGTGCTGGACAGCGCAGTGAAGCTTTCTCT.